Shown below are 8 T cell receptor beta chains from a single sample sequenced in a study of CD8 T cells in ankylosing spondylitis. MiXCR, applied by TCRdb to the 5' RACE reads, yields one record per CDR3 protein. The repertoire holds 700,000 or so distinct CDR3 sequences, around 19% seen once, with around 19% in the top ten. These receptors are not linked to any known antigen. General study results and limits: Characteristic, it appeared, of ankylosing spondylitis blood was a TCR beta motif of eight highly homologous variants.

The sequenced sample was blood, either unsorted or a sorted T cell fraction (not recorded which). These receptors were obtained from a male donor with ankylosing spondylitis.

This sequence joins TRBV27 and TRBJ2-5; unclear D gene. Trimming removed 3 bases from V and 5 bases from J, with 10 bases in between. Germline V gene sequence: CDR1 MNHEY, CDR2 SMNVEV (reference sequence). The CDR3 consists of 13 residues. The CDR3 sequence is CASSFGSTETQYF. The CDR3 nucleotides read TGTGCCAGCAGTTTTGGTAGCACGGAGACCCAGTACTTC.

The chain combines TRBV6-1 with TRBJ1-1; D is possibly TRBD1 (5 bases). The CDR3 covers 14 residues. Trimming removed 10 bases from V and 6 bases from J, with 21 bases in between. Germline CDR1 MNHNS, CDR2 SASEGT. CDR3 bases: TGTGCCACCAGCCGAGGGACCGATCGGCCTGAAGCTTTCTTT. It specifies CATSRGTDRPEAFF.

This clonotype was seen only a few times. The chain has TRBV11-2 and TRBJ1-6; 9 bases are shared with TRBD1. This CDR3 comprises 14 residues. Trimming at V came to 3 bases and at J to 9 bases, leaving 3 bases not matched to a gene. From germline, CDR1 is SGHAT and CDR2 FQNNGV. The CDR3 DNA reads as TGTGCCAGCAGCTTTGGGACAGGGATTTCACCCCTCCACTTT. Its translation: CASSFGTGISPLHF.

V and J are TRBV10-3 and TRBJ2-6; D possibly corresponds to TRBD2 (6 bases). The V end was cut by 8 bases, the J end by 0 bases, with 17 bases between. The CDR3 is 17 amino acids. Germline V lookup: CDR1 ENHRY, CDR2 SYGVKD. CDR3: CAIAPGLTDSGANVLTF. The CDR3 DNA reads as TGTGCCATCGCCCCGGGACTTACCGACTCTGGGGCCAACGTCCTGACTTTC.

This clonotype has a handful of counts. V gene TRBV29-1 combines with J gene TRBJ2-7, with unresolved D. Germline V gives CDR1 SQVTM, CDR2 ANQGSEA. V was clipped by 6 bases and J by 4 bases, with 10 bases between them. This CDR3 region has 11 residues. CDR3 protein: CSVSTYYEQYF. The CDR3 DNA sequence: TGCAGCGTGAGCACATATTACGAGCAGTACTTC.

The sample holds a few counts of this clonotype. The chain uses TRBV4-1 and TRBJ1-2, with 8 bases lining up with TRBD1. V shed 5 bases, J shed 1 base, and the junction held 6 bases outside the gene matches. Germline-derived CDR1 and CDR2 are MGHRA and YSYEKL. The CDR3 totals 15 residues. The CDR3 region has the DNA TGCGCCAGCAGCGGCCGACAGGGGAATAACTATGGCTACACCTTC. Protein product: CASSGRQGNNYGYTF.

The gene calls are TRBV6-1 and TRBJ1-1, with 10 positions matching TRBD1. This CDR3 has 14 residues. Germline V gene lookup returns CDR1 MNHNS and CDR2 SASEGT. J gave up 2 bases and V 8 bases, and 5 bases lay outside the gene matches. The CDR3 region is CASLGQGLNTEAFF. Here the CDR3 DNA reads TGTGCCAGCCTGGGACAGGGGCTCAACACTGAAGCTTTCTTT.

The chain is built from TRBV7-2 and TRBJ1-1, with D uncertain. Deletions cut 1 base from V and 5 bases from J, with 14 bases between. CDR1 is SGHTA and CDR2 is FQGNSA in the germline V gene. The CDR3 spans 15 residues. In nucleotides, the CDR3 is TGTGCCAGCAGCTTAGTGGCCACCGGAGGGACTGAAGCTTTCTTT. Translated, it gives CASSLVATGGTEAFF.